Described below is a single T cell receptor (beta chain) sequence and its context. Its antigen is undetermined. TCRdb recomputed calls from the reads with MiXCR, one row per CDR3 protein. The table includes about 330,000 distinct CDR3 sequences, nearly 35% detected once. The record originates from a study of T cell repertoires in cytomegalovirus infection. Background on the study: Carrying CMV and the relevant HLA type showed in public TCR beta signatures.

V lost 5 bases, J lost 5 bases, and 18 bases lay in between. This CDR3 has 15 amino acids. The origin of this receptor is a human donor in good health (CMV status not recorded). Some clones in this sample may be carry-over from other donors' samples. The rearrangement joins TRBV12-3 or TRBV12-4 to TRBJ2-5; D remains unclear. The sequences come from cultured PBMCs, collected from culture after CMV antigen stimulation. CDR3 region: CASSTASELGETQYF. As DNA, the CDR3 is TGTGCCAGCAGTACGGCGAGTGAGTTAGGGGAGACCCAGTACTTC.